Following are 26 T cell receptor beta chains from one sample sequenced in a study of shared clonotypes between healthy human individuals. Clones were read by immunoSEQ multiplex PCR, and TCRdb kept only the in-frame ones, dropping some. The sample carries millions of clones, just under 95% recorded once. Naive CD8 isolation took CD45RO-negative cells positively selected for CCR7 and excluded terminally differentiated effector memory CD45RA+ cells. The sequencing input was naive CD8+ T cells sorted from blood. These receptor sequences come from a man aged 18 to 30 in good health.

The chain employs TRBV7-9 and TRBJ1-1; perhaps TRBD1 as D (6 bases). V shed 7 bases and J shed 5 bases, with 20 bases lying between them. Germline V gene sequence: CDR1 SEHNR, CDR2 FQNEAQ (reference sequence). The CDR3 has 15 amino acids. CDR3 DNA sequence: TGTGCCAGCACTGGATCGGGGGGCACCGAGACTGAAGCTTTCTTT. Translated, it gives CASTGSGGTETEAFF.

The J gene is TRBJ2-3, the V gene TRBV7-2; possibly TRBD2 for D (5 bases). The CDR3 covers 16 residues. Germline V CDR1 and CDR2: SGHTA, FQGNSA. V was shortened by 6 bases and J by 0 bases, with 16 bases between the two germline ends. This chain's CDR3 is CASRPWGDASTDTQYF. In nucleotides, the CDR3 is TGTGCCAGCAGGCCCTGGGGAGATGCTAGCACAGATACGCAGTATTTT.

This chain links TRBV2 with TRBJ1-2; 11 bases line up with TRBD1. The CDR3 has 13 amino acids. CDR1 is SNHLY and CDR2 is FYNNEI in the germline V gene. The trim removed 7 bases at V and 6 bases at J, leaving 4 bases unmatched. The CDR3 DNA reads TGTGCCAGCAAGGGGACAGGGGGGGATGGCTACACCTTC. This codes for CASKGTGGDGYTF. The full variable domain, its missing parts supplied by reference TRBV2 and TRBJ1-2, is EPEVTQTPSHQVTQMGQEVILRCVPISNHLYFYWYRQILGQKVEFLVSFYNNEISEKSEIFDDQFSVERPDGSNFTLKIRSTKLEDSAMYFCASKGTGGDGYTFGSGTRLTVV.

V gene TRBV6-6 combines with J gene TRBJ2-5; D may match TRBD1 or TRBD2 (5 bases each). There are 14 residues in the CDR3. Germline CDR1 reads MNHNY; CDR2 reads SVGAGI (reference sequence). V lost 0 bases and J 5 bases, leaving 10 bases between the germline ends. Here the CDR3 DNA reads TGTGCCAGCAGTTACTCGTCCGAGGGGGAGACCCAGTACTTC. Its translation: CASSYSSEGETQYF.

The rearrangement joins TRBV7-9 to TRBJ2-3; D not resolved. The CDR3 runs 15 residues. V lost 5 bases and J 2 bases, leaving 14 bases between the germline ends. Germline CDR1 SEHNR, CDR2 FQNEAQ (reference sequence). The CDR3 protein is CASSPRPEITDTQYF. CDR3 coding DNA: TGTGCCAGCAGCCCCCGCCCTGAGATCACAGATACGCAGTATTTT.

This chain links TRBV27 with TRBJ1-2; D possibly corresponds to TRBD1 (5 bases). Germline CDR1 and CDR2: MNHEY and SMNVEV (reference sequence). V was cut by 3 bases and J by 5 bases, with 22 bases left in between. The CDR3 contains 17 residues. Written as DNA, the CDR3 is TGTGCCAGCAGTTTCTCTTCGGGACCTCATGAGGAGTATGGCTACACCTTC. It yields the protein CASSFSSGPHEEYGYTF.

The chain is built from TRBV5-6 and TRBJ1-6, with D possibly being TRBD1 (6 bases). The germline gives CDR1 SGHDT, CDR2 YYEEEE. The CDR3 loop spans 15 amino acids. The germline V and J ends were trimmed by 0 bases and 3 bases, with 7 bases remaining between them. CDR3 nucleotide sequence: TGTGCCAGCAGCTTGGGCAGGGGCTATAATTCACCCCTCCACTTT. Translating gives CASSLGRGYNSPLHF.

The rearrangement links TRBV2 to TRBJ2-1, with 8 positions matching TRBD1. Germline CDR1 and CDR2: SNHLY and FYNNEI. The CDR3 is 19 amino acids. Trimming took 6 bases from V and 4 from J; bases not matched to a gene: 20. DNA for the CDR3: TGTGCCAGCAGCGGAATGGACAGGGACCCAGTCGGTGGGTACAATGAGCAGTTCTTC. It encodes CASSGMDRDPVGGYNEQFF.

A remark on this clone: Other DNA sequences in the sample encode the same CDR3. This sequence joins TRBV28 and TRBJ1-1, with D unclear. The CDR3 runs to 14 residues. Trimming left V 3 bases short and J 0 bases short, with 8 bases between. Germline CDR1 is MDHEN and CDR2 is SYDVKM. The CDR3 DNA reads TGTGCCAGCAGTTTTGAAGATCTGAACACTGAAGCTTTCTTT. This translates into CASSFEDLNTEAFF.

V gene TRBV19 combines with J gene TRBJ2-1; 8 bases are shared with TRBD2. CDR1 LNHDA and CDR2 SQIVND come from the germline V gene (reference sequence). V lost 3 bases and J lost 4; bases outside the gene matches: 8. The CDR3 has 16 residues. The CDR3 nucleotides are TGTGCCAGTAGTATCGTCATGGCTAGCGGGTACAATGAGCAGTTCTTC. This translates into CASSIVMASGYNEQFF. Complete variable domain (other parts from reference TRBV19 and TRBJ2-1): DGGITQSPKYLFRKEGQNVTLSCEQNLNHDAMYWYRQDPGQGLRLIYYSQIVNDFQKGDIAEGYSVSREKKESFPLTVTSAQKNPTAFYLCASSIVMASGYNEQFFGPGTRLTVL.

The V and J genes are TRBV9 and TRBJ1-5; possibly TRBD1 for D (5 bases). The V end lost 4 bases, the J end lost 6 bases, and 17 bases lay between the germline ends. The CDR3 length is 15 residues. Per germline, CDR1 SGDLS and CDR2 YYNGEE. This chain's CDR3 is CASSPGGGDTQPQHF. The CDR3, as DNA: TGTGCCAGCAGCCCGGGTGGGGGGGATACTCAGCCCCAGCATTTT. Filled out from reference TRBV9 and TRBJ1-5, the complete variable domain reads DSGVTQTPKHLITATGQRVTLRCSPRSGDLSVYWYQQSLDQGLQFLIQYYNGEERAKGNILERFSAQQFPDLHSELNLSSLELGDSALYFCASSPGGGDTQPQHFGDGTRLSIL.

The chain recombines TRBV7-2 with TRBJ2-1, with 7 bases identical to TRBD1. Per the germline V gene, CDR1 is SGHTA and CDR2 is FQGNSA. V shed 0 bases and J 3 bases; nucleotides not matched to a gene: 2. The CDR3 runs to 15 residues. The CDR3 nucleotides are TGTGCCAGCAGCTTAGCGCAGGGGGTCTACAATGAGCAGTTCTTC. This gives the protein CASSLAQGVYNEQFF. Full variable domain (missing parts from reference TRBV7-2 and TRBJ2-1): GAGVSQSPSNKVTEKGKDVELRCDPISGHTALYWYRQSLGQGLEFLIYFQGNSAPDKSGLPSDRFSAERTGGSVSTLTIQRTQQEDSAVYLCASSLAQGVYNEQFFGPGTRLTVL.

The J gene is TRBJ2-5, the V gene TRBV9; possibly TRBD2 for D (6 bases). V was clipped by 7 bases and J by 5 bases, with 9 bases between them. This CDR3 is built from 11 residues. Germline V gene sequence: CDR1 SGDLS, CDR2 YYNGEE. The CDR3 DNA sequence: TGTGCCAGCGGAGGGCGCGAGACCCAGTACTTC. Translating it yields CASGGRETQYF.

The genes are TRBV25-1 and TRBJ2-1, with a tentative D call TRBD2 (5 bases). The CDR3 extends over 11 amino acids. Deletions cut 3 bases from V and 15 bases from J, with 12 bases between. Germline V gives CDR1 MGHDK, CDR2 SYGVNS. The CDR3 loop reads CASSDPGLLFF. As DNA, the CDR3 is TGTGCCAGCAGTGACCCGGGGTTGCTGTTCTTC.

The chain combines TRBV4-1 with TRBJ1-1; 8 nucleotides match TRBD1. V gave up 2 bases and J gave up 1 base; unmatched junction bases: 12. Germline V lookup: CDR1 MGHRA, CDR2 YSYEKL. CDR3 size: 18 residues. CDR3 loop: CASSQYPPGQGGNTEAFF. In DNA, the CDR3 is TGCGCCAGCAGCCAATATCCCCCCGGACAGGGCGGGAACACTGAAGCTTTCTTT.

The chain links TRBV19 to TRBJ2-7; D call uncertain. Germline V gives CDR1 LNHDA, CDR2 SQIVND (reference sequence). Trimming stripped 7 bases from V and 6 bases from J, with 13 bases between. The CDR3 runs 12 residues. The CDR3 DNA reads as TGTGCCAGTAATAACCATGGGTCCGAGCAGTACTTC. The encoded protein is CASNNHGSEQYF.

J is TRBJ2-5 and V is TRBV7-9; D possibly uses TRBD1 or TRBD2 (5 bases each). Germline values: CDR1 SEHNR, CDR2 FQNEAQ (reference sequence). V lost 5 bases to trimming and J lost 5 bases, with 21 bases between them. The CDR3 consists of 16 residues. CDR3 DNA sequence: TGTGCCAGCAGCCCCACGGGACCCCTTACGGGGGAGACCCAGTACTTC. It codes for CASSPTGPLTGETQYF.

This clone was seen only once. This rearrangement joins TRBV5-1 to TRBJ2-2; 7 nucleotides align to TRBD2. Germline lookup yields CDR1 SGHRS and CDR2 YFSETQ. J gave up 1 base and V 2 bases, and 2 bases lay outside the gene matches. The CDR3 runs to 15 residues. The CDR3 loop reads CASSFGLENTGELFF. The CDR3 nucleotides are TGCGCCAGCAGCTTTGGACTAGAGAACACCGGGGAGCTGTTTTTT.

The CDR3 loop reads CAWTGGHSSGNTIYF. As DNA, the CDR3 is TGTGCCTGGACAGGTGGGCACAGCTCTGGAAACACCATATATTTT. The chain links TRBV30 to TRBJ1-3; unclear D gene. Germline CDR1 is GTSNPN and CDR2 is SVGIG (reference sequence). The CDR3 is 15 amino acids. V dropped 4 bases and J dropped 0 bases, with 13 bases sitting between them. The complete variable domain, with remaining parts taken from reference TRBV30 and TRBJ1-3, reads SQTIHQWPATLVQPVGSPLSLECTVEGTSNPNLYWYRQAAGRGLQLLFYSVGIGQISSEVPQNLSASRPQDRQFILSSKKLLLSDSGFYLCAWTGGHSSGNTIYFGEGSWLTVV.

This chain links TRBV9 with TRBJ1-2; D is unresolved. This CDR3 region has 14 residues. V lost 0 bases to trimming and J lost 3 bases, with 9 bases between them. The V gene's germline CDR1 is SGDLS and CDR2 YYNGEE. The CDR3 nucleotides are TGTGCCAGCAGCGTAGGTGGGAACGACTATGGCTACACCTTC. Translated: CASSVGGNDYGYTF.

V gene TRBV27 combines with J gene TRBJ2-3; tentative D call: TRBD2 (6 bases). Per the germline V gene, CDR1 is MNHEY and CDR2 is SMNVEV (reference sequence). The CDR3 runs 15 residues. Trimming removed 5 bases at V and 2 bases at J, with 14 bases between. This chain's CDR3 is CASSPSGVNTDTQYF. Here the CDR3 DNA reads TGTGCCAGCAGTCCTTCGGGAGTCAACACAGATACGCAGTATTTT.

The chain links TRBV5-4 to TRBJ2-6; tentative D call: TRBD1 (6 bases). The CDR3 length is 15 residues. Between the trimmed V and J ends, which lost 5 bases and 1 base, there was a span of 10 bases. Germline V gene lookup returns CDR1 SGHNT and CDR2 YYREEE (reference sequence). CDR3: CASRSQGSGANVLTF. The CDR3 nucleotides read TGTGCCAGCAGAAGCCAGGGGTCTGGGGCCAACGTCCTGACTTTC.

V and J are TRBV2 and TRBJ2-7, with D maybe TRBD1 (5 bases). Trimming cost V 9 bases and J 5 bases, with 23 bases left between them. The V gene's germline CDR1 is SNHLY and CDR2 FYNNEI. The CDR3 has 15 amino acids. As DNA, the CDR3 is TGTGCCAGTGAAGCTGTGCGGTCAGGGCACGACGAGCAGTACTTC. Protein: CASEAVRSGHDEQYF.

The chain links TRBV10-3 to TRBJ2-2, with TRBD1 identical over 7 bases. The CDR3 runs 15 residues. With 5 bases clipped from V and 0 bases from J, the junction kept 3 bases outside the gene matches. CDR1 and CDR2 from the germline V gene are ENHRY and SYGVKD. The CDR3: CAISSGQPNTGELFF. The CDR3, as DNA: TGTGCCATCAGTTCGGGACAGCCGAACACCGGGGAGCTGTTTTTT.

The chain is built from TRBV5-6 and TRBJ2-3, with D possibly TRBD1 on 6 matching bases. CDR1 is SGHDT, CDR2 YYEEEE, per germline. Between the trimmed V and J ends, which lost 3 bases and 0 bases, there was a span of 14 bases. The CDR3 sequence is 16 residues long. This CDR3 reads CASSSSQQGSTDTQYF. For the CDR3, the DNA is TGTGCCAGCAGCTCATCTCAACAGGGTAGCACAGATACGCAGTATTTT. The whole variable domain, remainder taken from reference TRBV5-6 and TRBJ2-3, is DAGVTQSPTHLIKTRGQQVTLRCSPKSGHDTVSWYQQALGQGPQFIFQYYEEEERQRGNFPDRFSGHQFPNYSSELNVNALLLGDSALYLCASSSSQQGSTDTQYFGPGTRLTVL.

This clone was seen once. This sequence joins TRBV28 and TRBJ2-1; D uncertain. The CDR3 covers 14 residues. The germline V gene encodes CDR1 MDHEN and CDR2 SYDVKM. The V end was cut by 1 base, the J end by 5 bases, with 9 bases between. CDR3 loop: CASSLYRSDNEQFF. DNA for the CDR3: TGTGCCAGCAGTTTATATCGGTCCGACAATGAGCAGTTCTTC. The full variable domain, rest sourced from reference TRBV28 and TRBJ2-1, is DVKVTQSSRYLVKRTGEKVFLECVQDMDHENMFWYRQDPGLGLRLIYFSYDVKMKEKGDIPEGYSVSREKKERFSLILESASTNQTSMYLCASSLYRSDNEQFFGPGTRLTVL.